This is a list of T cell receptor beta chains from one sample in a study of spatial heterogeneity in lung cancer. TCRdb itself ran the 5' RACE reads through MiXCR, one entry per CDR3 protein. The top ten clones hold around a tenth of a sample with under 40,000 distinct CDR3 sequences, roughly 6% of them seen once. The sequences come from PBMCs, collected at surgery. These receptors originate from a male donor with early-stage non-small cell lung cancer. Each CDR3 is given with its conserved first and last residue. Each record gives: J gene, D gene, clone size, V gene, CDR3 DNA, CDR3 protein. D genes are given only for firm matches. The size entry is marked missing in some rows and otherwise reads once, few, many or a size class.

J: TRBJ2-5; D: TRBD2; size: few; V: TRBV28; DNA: TGTGCCAGCAGTTTATCTTCTAGCGGTTGGGGGCAAGAGACCCAGTACTTC; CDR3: CASSLSSSGWGQETQYF
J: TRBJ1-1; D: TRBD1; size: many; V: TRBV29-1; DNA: TGCAGCGTAGGACAGGGGGGCCGTGGCGACACTGAAGCTTTCTTT; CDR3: CSVGQGGRGDTEAFF
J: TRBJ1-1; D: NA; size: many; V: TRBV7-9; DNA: TGTGCCAGCAGCTTTTTACCTGGCGCGGCTTTCTTT; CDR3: CASSFLPGAAFF
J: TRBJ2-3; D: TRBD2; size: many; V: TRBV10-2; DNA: TGCGCCAGCAGTGCGGGCGGGGGGGCCAGACGGACGCAGTATTTT; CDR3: CASSAGGGARRTQYF
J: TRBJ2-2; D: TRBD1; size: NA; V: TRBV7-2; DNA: TGTGCCAGCAGCCCGAGGACAGGGCGCACCGGGGAGCTGTTTTTT; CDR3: CASSPRTGRTGELFF
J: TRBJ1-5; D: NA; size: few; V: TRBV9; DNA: TGTGCCAGCGGAAAGGAAGGAGGGTCGGACAATCAGCCCCAGCATTTT; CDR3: CASGKEGGSDNQPQHF
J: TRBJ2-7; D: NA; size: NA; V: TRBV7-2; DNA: TGTGCCAGCAGCTACCCGGGAGACTTCCGGAGCTCCTACGAGCAGTACTTC; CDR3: CASSYPGDFRSSYEQYF
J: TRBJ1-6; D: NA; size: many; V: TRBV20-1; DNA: TGCAGTGCTAGAGGGTTACAGGGTAACTCACCCCTCCACTTT; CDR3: CSARGLQGNSPLHF
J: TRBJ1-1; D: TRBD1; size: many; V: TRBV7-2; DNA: TGTGCCAGCAGCTTAGCTCGACAGGGGGCTGGGACTGAAGCTTTCTTT; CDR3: CASSLARQGAGTEAFF
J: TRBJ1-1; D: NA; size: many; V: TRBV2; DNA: TGTGCCAGCAGTGACAGGTTCCAGGGAAACACTGAAGCTTTCTTT; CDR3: CASSDRFQGNTEAFF
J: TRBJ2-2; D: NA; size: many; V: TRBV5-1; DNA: TGCGCCAGCAGCTCCGGGACTGCGTGGACCGGGGAGCTGTTTTTT; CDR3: CASSSGTAWTGELFF
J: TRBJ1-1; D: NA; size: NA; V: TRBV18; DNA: TGTGCCAGCTCACCCGGAGGGACCACTGAAGCTTTCTTT; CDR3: CASSPGGTTEAFF
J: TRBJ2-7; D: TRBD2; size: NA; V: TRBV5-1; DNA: TGCGCCAGCAGCGCTCTCGGACTAGCCCAGGGGAACGAGCAGTACTTC; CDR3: CASSALGLAQGNEQYF
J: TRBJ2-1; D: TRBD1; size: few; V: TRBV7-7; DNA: TGTGCTAGCAGCTCCGGACAGGGGACGTACAATGAGCAGTTCTTC; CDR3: CASSSGQGTYNEQFF
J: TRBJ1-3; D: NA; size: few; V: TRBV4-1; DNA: TGCGCCAGCAGCCAAGTTGCTGTAAGTGGAAACACCATATATTTT; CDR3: CASSQVAVSGNTIYF
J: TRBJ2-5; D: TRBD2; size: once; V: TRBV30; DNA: TGTGCCTGGAATCTAGCGGTCGAGACCCAGTACTTC; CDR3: CAWNLAVETQYF
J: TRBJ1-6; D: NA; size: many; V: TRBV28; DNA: TGTGCCAGCAGACTCGCAGGGGCCTATAATTCACCCCTCCACTTT; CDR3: CASRLAGAYNSPLHF
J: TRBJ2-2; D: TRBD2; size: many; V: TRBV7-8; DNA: TGTGCCAGCAGCCCTACTAGCGGGGCCGGGGAGCTGTTTTTT; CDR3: CASSPTSGAGELFF
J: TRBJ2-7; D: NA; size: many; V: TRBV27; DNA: TGTGCCAGCAGTTTATTGGGGGAGCACGAGCAGTACTTC; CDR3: CASSLLGEHEQYF
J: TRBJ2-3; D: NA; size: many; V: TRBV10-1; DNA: TGCGCCAGCAGTGAGTCGTCAGCGGGCAAAGTCGGTACGCAGTATTTT; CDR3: CASSESSAGKVGTQYF
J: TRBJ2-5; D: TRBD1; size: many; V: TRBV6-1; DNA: TGTGCCAGCAGTGGACCCAGACAGGGCGAGACCCAGTACTTC; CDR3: CASSGPRQGETQYF
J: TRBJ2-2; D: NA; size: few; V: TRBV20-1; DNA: TGCAGTGCTAGAGCCGGGGGGCCCCTAAACACCGGGGAGCTGTTTTTT; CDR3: CSARAGGPLNTGELFF
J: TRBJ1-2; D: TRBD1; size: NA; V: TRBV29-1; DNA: TGCAGCGTGAAAAGGGACAGGGCGTGGAGCTACACCTTC; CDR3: CSVKRDRAWSYTF
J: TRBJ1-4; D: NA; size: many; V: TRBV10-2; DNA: TGCGCCAGCAGTGGGAGGGGCAGGGGAGCCGAAAAACTGTTTTTT; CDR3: CASSGRGRGAEKLFF
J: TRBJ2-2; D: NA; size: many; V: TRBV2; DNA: TGTGCCAGCAGAGACGCTCCGGGACTGGCGAACACCGGGGAGCTGTTTTTT; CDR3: CASRDAPGLANTGELFF
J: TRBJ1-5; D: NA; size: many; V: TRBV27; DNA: TGTGCCAGCAGCGGGACACCGAAAATTTTGCCCCAGCATTTT; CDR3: CASSGTPKILPQHF
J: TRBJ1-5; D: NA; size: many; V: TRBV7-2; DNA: TGTGCCAGCAGCTCAGACAGTTATCAGCCCCAGCATTTT; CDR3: CASSSDSYQPQHF
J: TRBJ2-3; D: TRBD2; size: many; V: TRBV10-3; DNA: TGTGCCATCAGTGCTAGCGGGGCTACTACAGATACGCAGTATTTT; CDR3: CAISASGATTDTQYF
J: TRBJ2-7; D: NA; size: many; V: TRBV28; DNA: TGTGCCAGCAGTCCAGGGACATTTTCCTACGAGCAGTACTTC; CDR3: CASSPGTFSYEQYF
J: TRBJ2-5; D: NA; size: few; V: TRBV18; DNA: TGTGCCAGCTCACCAATCTCTAACAAAGAAGAGACCCAGTACTTC; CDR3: CASSPISNKEETQYF
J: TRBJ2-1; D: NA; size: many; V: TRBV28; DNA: TGTGCCAGCAGTTTGGCAGCGGATTACAATGAGCAGTTCTTC; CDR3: CASSLAADYNEQFF
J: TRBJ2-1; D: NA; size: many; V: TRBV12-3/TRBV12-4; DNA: TGTGCCAGCAGTCTCCCTCAGGGTTACAATGAGCAGTTCTTC; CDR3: CASSLPQGYNEQFF
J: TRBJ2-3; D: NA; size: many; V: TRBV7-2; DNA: TGTGCCAGCAGCTATATGTTAGAGACAGATACGCAGTATTTT; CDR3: CASSYMLETDTQYF
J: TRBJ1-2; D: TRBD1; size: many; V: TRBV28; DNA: TGTGCCAGCAGTCCAACAGGGGTCGGGTTCTATGGCTACACCTTC; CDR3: CASSPTGVGFYGYTF
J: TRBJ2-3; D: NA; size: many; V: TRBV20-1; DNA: TGCAGTGCTAGAGATCGTGGCAGGAGCACAGATACGCAGTATTTT; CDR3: CSARDRGRSTDTQYF
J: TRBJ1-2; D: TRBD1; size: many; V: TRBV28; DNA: TGTGCCAGCAGTTCGCCGGGACAGAAGAACTATGGCTACACCTTC; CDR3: CASSSPGQKNYGYTF
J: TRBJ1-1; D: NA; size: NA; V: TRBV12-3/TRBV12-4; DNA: TGTGCCAGCAGTTATCCGGGACAGAACACTGAAGCTTTCTTT; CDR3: CASSYPGQNTEAFF
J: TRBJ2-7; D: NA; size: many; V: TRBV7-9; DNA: TGTGCCAGCAGCTCCCGCCACGATCCCTCCTACGAGCAGTACTTC; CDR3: CASSSRHDPSYEQYF
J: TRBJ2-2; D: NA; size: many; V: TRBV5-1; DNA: TGCGCCAGCAGCTTGGTTGGAGGGAACACCGGGGAGCTGTTTTTT; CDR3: CASSLVGGNTGELFF
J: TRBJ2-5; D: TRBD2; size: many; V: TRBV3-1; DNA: TGTGCCAGCAGCCAAGATCTCCAGCCCGGGGGGGCAGATCGAGAGACCCAGTACTTC; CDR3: CASSQDLQPGGADRETQYF
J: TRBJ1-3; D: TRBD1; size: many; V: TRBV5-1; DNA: TGCGCCAGCAGCTCACAGGGGATAATCTCTGGAAACACCATATATTTT; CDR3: CASSSQGIISGNTIYF
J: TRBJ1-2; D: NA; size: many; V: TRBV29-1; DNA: TGCAGCGTTGTCGGCGGAGGGGGAACTCTTAGCTACACCTTC; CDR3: CSVVGGGGTLSYTF
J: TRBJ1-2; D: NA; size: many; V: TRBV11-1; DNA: TGTGCCAGCAGCAACGGACAGCAGTATGGCTACACCTTC; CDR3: CASSNGQQYGYTF
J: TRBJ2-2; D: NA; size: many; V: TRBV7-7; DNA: TGTGCTAGCAGCAGAGACAGAAACACCGGGGAGCTGTTTTTT; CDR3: CASSRDRNTGELFF
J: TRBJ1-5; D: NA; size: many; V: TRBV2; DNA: TGTGCCAGCAGCCCTCGAGGTTCTCGTAGCAATCAGCCCCAGCATTTT; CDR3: CASSPRGSRSNQPQHF
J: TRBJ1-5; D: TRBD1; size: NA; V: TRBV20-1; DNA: TGCAGTGCTAGAGCAGGGGGTCAGCCCCAGCATTTT; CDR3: CSARAGGQPQHF